This T cell receptor beta chain emerged from a study of cytomegalovirus exposure and HLA in healthy donors. As for the study in general: In an earlier analysis, some 110 million unique TCR beta sequences were found from approximately 170 million T cells.

Use of 60 Vbeta and 13 Jbeta primers characterized the PCR. Profiled with immunoSEQ multiplex PCR; TCRdb holds only in-frame clones, not every one. Here the sample spans around 110,000 clones, 80% being singletons. CDR3 size: 15 residues. V lost 0 bases and J lost 5; bases outside the gene matches: 6. Germline CDR1 is LGHNA and CDR2 is YSLEER. Whole-study findings and limits: The presence/absence work took it that sequencing depth was about the same across donors. In an earlier analysis, in approximately 570 donors, most V segments appeared productive either ~90% or ~30% of the time.

As to this clone: As yet, its antigen is unknown.

The source is a man aged 25 to 40 in good health and CMV-seronegative. This chain links TRBV4-3 with TRBJ1-2, with 7 bases identical to TRBD1. The sample was PBMCs. CDR3 residues: CASSQDSRDSYGYTF. CDR3 nucleotides: TGCGCCAGCAGCCAAGACAGCAGGGACAGTTATGGCTACACCTTC.